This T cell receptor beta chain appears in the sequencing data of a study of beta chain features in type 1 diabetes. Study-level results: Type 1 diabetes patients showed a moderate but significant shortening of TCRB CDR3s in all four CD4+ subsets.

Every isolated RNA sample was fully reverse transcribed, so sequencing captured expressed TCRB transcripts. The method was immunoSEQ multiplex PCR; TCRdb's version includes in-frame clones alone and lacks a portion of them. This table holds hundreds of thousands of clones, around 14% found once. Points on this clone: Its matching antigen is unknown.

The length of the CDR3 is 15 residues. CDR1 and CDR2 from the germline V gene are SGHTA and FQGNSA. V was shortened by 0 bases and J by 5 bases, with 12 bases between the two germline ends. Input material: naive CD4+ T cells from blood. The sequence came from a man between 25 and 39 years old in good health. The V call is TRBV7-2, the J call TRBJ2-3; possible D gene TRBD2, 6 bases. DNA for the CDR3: TGTGCCAGCAGCTTAGCCCCGGGAGCAGGAGATACGCAGTATTTT. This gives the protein CASSLAPGAGDTQYF.